The rows below give T cell receptor beta chains drawn from one sample of a study of identical twins. TCRdb ran MiXCR on the 5' RACE reads and lists one entry per CDR3 protein. The sample has about 430,000 distinct CDR3 sequences, approximately 17% seen once. Sequenced sample: naive T cells sorted from blood. Receptors originate from a man over 45 in good health. The CDR3 runs from the conserved cysteine through the conserved F or W. D genes are given only for firm matches. Rows may omit the clone size; those that give it use once, few, many or a size class.

V gene	J gene	clone size	D gene	CDR3 protein	CDR3 DNA
TRBV7-9	TRBJ2-3	many	-	CASSAGQISTDTQYF	TGTGCCAGCAGCGCGGGACAGATATCCACAGATACGCAGTATTTT
TRBV6-5	TRBJ2-5	many	-	CASSYSRPERSGQETQYF	TGTGCCAGCAGTTACTCGAGACCGGAACGGAGCGGCCAAGAGACCCAGTACTTC
TRBV5-1	TRBJ2-6	-	-	CASSPGFARANVLTF	TGCGCCAGCAGCCCCGGGTTCGCCAGGGCCAACGTCCTGACTTTC
TRBV20-1	TRBJ2-5	few	TRBD2	CSAARASGGKETQYF	TGCAGTGCGGCGAGGGCTAGCGGGGGGAAAGAGACCCAGTACTTC
TRBV7-9	TRBJ2-7	-	-	CASTPDISSYEQYF	TGTGCCAGCACACCGGACATATCGTCCTACGAGCAGTACTTC
TRBV29-1	TRBJ1-2	-	-	CSVDGQGNYYGYTF	TGCAGCGTTGACGGGCAGGGAAATTACTATGGCTACACCTTC
TRBV3-1	TRBJ1-5	few	-	CASSQEGRPQHF	TGTGCCAGCAGCCAAGAAGGGCGGCCCCAGCATTTT
TRBV7-6	TRBJ2-1	-	TRBD2	CASSLPAGGPYNEQFF	TGTGCCAGCAGCTTACCGGCGGGGGGCCCTTACAATGAGCAGTTCTTC
TRBV27	TRBJ2-7	few	TRBD1	CASSGGTGGYEQYF	TGTGCCAGCAGTGGTGGGACAGGGGGTTACGAGCAGTACTTC
TRBV20-1	TRBJ2-3	-	TRBD2	CSAILIAGGPVDTQYF	TGCAGTGCCATCCTGATAGCGGGAGGGCCGGTAGATACGCAGTATTTT
TRBV18	TRBJ1-1	-	-	CASSPPQGTEAFF	TGTGCCAGCTCACCTCCTCAGGGAACTGAAGCTTTCTTT
TRBV4-1	TRBJ2-7	-	-	CASSLTSEGPDEQYF	TGCGCCAGCAGCTTAACCTCCGAGGGTCCCGACGAGCAGTACTTC
TRBV27	TRBJ1-5	-	TRBD1	CASSPSHLTGGRSQPQHF	TGTGCCAGCAGCCCCTCCCACCTGACAGGGGGTCGTAGTCAGCCCCAGCATTTT
TRBV4-2	TRBJ2-3	few	TRBD1	CASSQDPGTGGWDTQYF	TGTGCCAGCAGCCAAGATCCCGGGACAGGGGGTTGGGATACGCAGTATTTT
TRBV7-2	TRBJ1-1	-	TRBD1	CASSTDRDTEAFF	TGTGCCAGCAGCACTGACAGGGACACTGAAGCTTTCTTT
TRBV20-1	TRBJ2-7	few	TRBD2	CSARDRSASGNYEQYF	TGCAGTGCTAGAGACCGCTCGGCTAGCGGGAACTACGAGCAGTACTTC
TRBV11-2	TRBJ1-3	-	-	CASSVTDRGNTIYF	TGTGCCAGCAGCGTTACGGACAGAGGAAACACCATATATTTT
TRBV18	TRBJ2-7	many	-	CASSPRALAGTRGEQYF	TGTGCCAGCTCACCGCGAGCACTCGCCGGGACGCGGGGTGAGCAGTACTTC
TRBV11-2	TRBJ1-1	-	-	CASSQQQNTEAFF	TGTGCCAGCAGCCAACAGCAGAACACTGAAGCTTTCTTT
TRBV2	TRBJ2-5	many	-	CASRLDWEETLLQETQYF	TGTGCCAGCAGACTGGATTGGGAGGAGACACTACTACAAGAGACCCAGTACTTC
TRBV5-1	TRBJ2-1	few	-	CASSLESKQFF	TGCGCCAGCAGCCTGGAGTCAAAGCAGTTCTTC
TRBV27	TRBJ2-1	-	-	CASTTGGGINEQFF	TGTGCCAGCACAACTGGCGGGGGCATAAATGAGCAGTTCTTC
TRBV11-2	TRBJ2-5	-	-	CASSRSMGWARQETQYF	TGTGCCAGCAGCCGATCTATGGGGTGGGCACGACAAGAGACCCAGTACTTC
TRBV4-3	TRBJ2-3	few	TRBD2	CASSQVLAVSSTDTQYF	TGCGCCAGCAGCCAAGTACTAGCGGTTTCTAGCACAGATACGCAGTATTTT
TRBV20-1	TRBJ2-1	few	-	CSASLLGSGEQFF	TGCAGTGCTAGTTTGCTGGGGAGTGGTGAGCAGTTCTTC
TRBV20-1	TRBJ1-5	few	TRBD1	CSAKGQFNQPQHF	TGCAGTGCAAAGGGACAGTTCAATCAGCCCCAGCATTTT
TRBV5-1	TRBJ2-7	many	-	CASSWGGEQYF	TGCGCCAGCAGCTGGGGAGGCGAGCAGTACTTC
TRBV5-6	TRBJ2-3	many	TRBD1	CASSFGTAKDTQYF	TGTGCCAGCAGCTTCGGGACAGCCAAAGATACGCAGTATTTT
TRBV6-2/TRBV6-3	TRBJ2-1	many	-	CASSPGVGEQFF	TGTGCCAGCAGCCCCGGTGTCGGTGAGCAGTTCTTC
TRBV6-2/TRBV6-3	TRBJ2-1	many	TRBD1	CASSYPAGTGTPYNEQFF	TGTGCCAGCAGTTACCCGGCCGGGACAGGGACCCCCTACAATGAGCAGTTCTTC
TRBV12-3/TRBV12-4	TRBJ2-3	-	-	CASSLAGGGPTDTQYF	TGTGCCAGCAGTCTCGCCGGAGGGGGCCCCACAGATACGCAGTATTTT
TRBV4-2	TRBJ2-5	few	TRBD2	CASSPPGREETQYF	TGTGCCAGCAGCCCGCCGGGGCGGGAGGAGACCCAGTACTTC
TRBV5-1	TRBJ2-5	many	TRBD1	CASSRGQMYQETQYF	TGCGCCAGCAGCCGGGGACAGATGTACCAAGAGACCCAGTACTTC
TRBV9	TRBJ2-1	-	TRBD1	CASSVADGRFSGQGVNEQFF	TGTGCCAGCAGCGTAGCTGACGGGCGGTTTTCGGGACAGGGGGTCAATGAGCAGTTCTTC
TRBV5-6	TRBJ1-1	many	-	CASSHYLQRLEAFF	TGTGCCAGCAGCCACTACTTACAGCGACTTGAAGCTTTCTTT
TRBV3-1	TRBJ2-5	-	TRBD2	CASSPRLARYQETQYF	TGTGCCAGCAGCCCGAGACTAGCCAGGTACCAAGAGACCCAGTACTTC
TRBV4-1	TRBJ2-7	few	TRBD2	CASSQVLRGIYEQYF	TGCGCCAGCAGCCAAGTACTGCGGGGGATCTACGAGCAGTACTTC
TRBV12-3/TRBV12-4	TRBJ2-5	many	-	CASSFGAGMGETQYF	TGTGCCAGCAGTTTCGGAGCAGGGATGGGAGAGACCCAGTACTTC
TRBV4-3	TRBJ1-4	few	-	CASSQGRTGGNEKLFF	TGCGCCAGCAGCCAAGGACGTACAGGTGGTAATGAAAAACTGTTTTTT
TRBV6-2/TRBV6-3	TRBJ1-5	few	-	CASSYDGVYQPQHF	TGTGCCAGCAGTTACGATGGGGTATACCAGCCCCAGCATTTT
TRBV29-1	TRBJ2-1	-	-	CSVARGQGNEQFF	TGCAGCGTTGCGCGTGGGCAGGGCAATGAGCAGTTCTTC
TRBV12-3/TRBV12-4	TRBJ2-1	-	-	CASSSSITYNEQFF	TGTGCCAGCAGTTCTAGTATTACCTACAATGAGCAGTTCTTC
TRBV19	TRBJ2-3	few	-	CASSDLFTQYF	TGTGCCAGTAGCGACCTATTTACGCAGTATTTT
TRBV7-9	TRBJ1-1	-	-	CASSFRATEAFF	TGTGCCAGCAGCTTCAGGGCCACTGAAGCTTTCTTT
TRBV5-1	TRBJ2-1	-	TRBD2	CASSPGLAGGQGPLEQFF	TGCGCCAGCAGCCCGGGACTAGCGGGGGGGCAAGGTCCGCTTGAGCAGTTCTTC
TRBV12-3/TRBV12-4	TRBJ1-5	-	TRBD1	CASRQGDNQPQHF	TGTGCCAGCAGACAGGGGGACAATCAGCCCCAGCATTTT
TRBV15	TRBJ2-5	few	-	CATSPQGKGETQYF	TGTGCCACCAGCCCACAGGGAAAGGGAGAGACCCAGTACTTC